This T cell receptor (beta chain) was documented in a study of STAT3 mutations in large granular lymphocyte leukemia. Study at large: Over half of T-LGLL patients had one or more immunosuppressive regimens. Study results and caveats: In about 30% of the 18 patients, new TCR clonotypes emerged after therapy. In T-cell large granular lymphocyte leukemia, about half of patients showed multiple immunodominant subclonotypes.

With respect to this clone: Its antigen is undetermined.

After removal of 5 bases from V and 3 bases from J, the junction contained 5 bases not matched to a gene. The CDR3 sequence is 15 residues long. Germline V gene data show CDR1 as KGHSH and CDR2 as LQKENI. The protocol was immunoSEQ multiplex PCR, while the TCRdb copy is restricted to in-frame clones and leaves out a portion. The sample lists about 42,000 clones, about three quarters occurring once. This chain joins TRBV18 and TRBJ1-2, with TRBD1 matching over 11 bases. The TCR comes from a human donor with T large granular lymphocyte leukemia. Some clones in this sample may be carry-over from other donors' samples. Sequencing input: PBMCs. The CDR3 is CASSTGQGAHYGYTF. The CDR3, as DNA: TGTGCCAGCTCAACCGGACAGGGGGCACACTATGGCTACACCTTC.